This T cell receptor beta chain came from a study of cytomegalovirus exposure and HLA in healthy donors. Worth noting for this clone: Its specificity is unknown.

Germline trimming cut 4 bases from V and 12 bases from J; bases unmatched to any gene: 10. Germline V gives CDR1 SNHLY, CDR2 FYNNEI. CDR3 length: 16 residues. Overall study findings and caveats: Reports state that TCR beta sequences accurately predicted most subjects' HLA-A and HLA-B alleles.

The PCR employed 60 Vbeta primers together with 13 Jbeta primers. Assay: immunoSEQ multiplex PCR; the TCRdb copy retains only in-frame clones and omits some. The sample consists of about 160,000 clones, roughly 63% of them appearing once. V gene TRBV2 combines with J gene TRBJ2-1, with 15 bases identical to TRBD2. Source material: PBMCs. The receptor's source is a woman aged 55-75 years in good health and CMV-seropositive. CDR3 sequence reads: CASSGTSGRGGHGQFF. The CDR3 region has the DNA TGTGCCAGCAGTGGGACTAGCGGGAGGGGTGGCCATGGGCAGTTCTTC.